These T cell receptor beta chains were read from a single sample in a study of T cell responses to AZD1222 COVID-19 vaccine. Clones were sequenced by immunoSEQ multiplex PCR, and TCRdb holds only the in-frame ones, with some missing. The table lists roughly 77,000 clones, roughly 86% of them singletons. The sample in question was peripheral blood, obtained on day 0 of MenACWY control vaccination. The receptors here all came from an adult in good health. Each CDR3 is given with its conserved first and last residue. The D gene is left open where the match is weak. The size field is filled for only some rows; it gives once, few, many or a size class.

D gene | J gene | clone size | CDR3 length | V gene | CDR3 protein | CDR3 DNA
- | TRBJ1-4 | - | 15 | TRBV7-9 | CASSLDQGWSEKLFF | TGTGCCAGCAGCTTAGATCAGGGATGGAGCGAAAAACTGTTTTTT
- | TRBJ2-5 | - | 14 | TRBV9 | CASSPGTSQETQYF | TGTGCCAGCAGCCCAGGGACAAGCCAAGAGACCCAGTACTTC
- | TRBJ2-7 | - | 14 | TRBV6-6 | CASSYVFQSYEQYF | TGTGCCAGCAGTTACGTTTTCCAGTCCTACGAGCAGTACTTC
TRBD1 | TRBJ1-2 | - | 15 | TRBV5-5 | CASSLLGRAGGDYTF | TGTGCCAGCAGCCTCCTTGGGAGGGCAGGGGGCGATTACACCTTC
- | TRBJ2-2 | once | 15 | TRBV3-1/TRBV3-2 | CASSLFPGGTGELFF | TGTGCCAGCAGCCTCTTCCCGGGCGGCACCGGGGAGCTGTTTTTT
TRBD1 | TRBJ2-7 | once | 13 | TRBV6-5 | CASSDRGIHEQYF | TGTGCCAGCTCCGACAGGGGAATCCACGAGCAGTACTTC
- | TRBJ2-3 | - | 16 | TRBV27 | CASSSFQAGRADTQYF | TGTGCCAGCAGTTCCTTCCAGGCGGGTCGCGCAGATACGCAGTATTTT
TRBD2 | TRBJ2-5 | - | 13 | TRBV9 | CASSVGLAETQYF | TGTGCCAGCAGCGTTGGACTAGCGGAGACCCAGTACTTC
TRBD1 | TRBJ1-5 | - | 16 | TRBV19 | CASSRRSGGPNQPQHF | TGTGCCAGTAGTAGGAGGTCAGGGGGCCCCAATCAGCCCCAGCATTTT
- | TRBJ2-5 | - | 14 | TRBV6-5 | CASTTEGLIETQYF | TGTGCCAGCACCACGGAGGGTTTAATAGAGACCCAGTACTTC
- | TRBJ2-3 | - | 16 | TRBV7-9 | CASSLVMAGSTDTQYF | TGTGCCAGCAGCTTAGTGATGGCAGGGAGCACAGATACGCAGTATTTT
- | TRBJ2-7 | - | 14 | TRBV5-5 | CASSPGWGSYEQYF | TGTGCCAGCAGCCCAGGGTGGGGGTCCTACGAGCAGTACTTC
TRBD2 | TRBJ2-7 | - | 17 | TRBV11-2 | CASRLSPGTSGVYEQYF | TGTGCCAGCCGACTATCCCCCGGGACTAGCGGGGTCTACGAGCAGTACTTC
- | TRBJ1-5 | - | 13 | TRBV2 | CASTGEGNQPQHF | TGTGCCAGCACCGGCGAGGGCAATCAGCCCCAGCATTTT
- | TRBJ2-3 | - | 13 | TRBV7-9 | CASSLQSTDTQYF | TGTGCCAGCAGCTTACAGAGCACAGATACGCAGTATTTT
- | TRBJ1-3 | - | 16 | TRBV11-2 | CASSLMSGSSGNTIYF | TGTGCCAGCAGCTTAATGTCGGGGAGCTCTGGAAACACCATATATTTT
TRBD1 | TRBJ1-2 | - | 16 | TRBV12-5 | CASGLGPGQGNYGYTF | TGTGCTAGTGGTTTGGGGCCGGGACAGGGTAACTATGGCTACACCTTC
- | TRBJ1-2 | - | 15 | TRBV5-1 | CASSLNRGGNYGYTF | TGCGCCAGCAGCTTGAATAGGGGAGGGAACTATGGCTACACCTTC
- | TRBJ2-2 | - | 15 | TRBV7-2 | CATSRALVLTGELFF | TGTGCCACCTCACGAGCGCTAGTACTCACCGGGGAGCTGTTTTTT
TRBD1 | TRBJ2-3 | - | 16 | TRBV4-3 | CASSQDQGDSTDTQYF | TGCGCCAGCAGCCAAGATCAGGGGGATAGCACAGATACGCAGTATTTT
TRBD1 | TRBJ2-2 | few | 16 | TRBV7-6 | CASRSTGGSGTGELFF | TGTGCCAGCAGATCGACAGGGGGGTCGGGCACCGGGGAGCTGTTTTTT
- | TRBJ1-2 | - | 12 | TRBV19 | CASSILGYGYTF | TGTGCCAGTAGTATACTCGGCTATGGCTACACCTTC
- | TRBJ2-5 | - | 16 | TRBV5-1 | CASSLEVGLIQETQYF | TGCGCCAGCAGCTTGGAGGTGGGACTGATCCAAGAGACCCAGTACTTC
- | TRBJ2-1 | - | 13 | TRBV6-2/TRBV6-3 | CASSPSGFSEQFF | TGTGCCAGCAGTCCCTCTGGATTCAGTGAGCAGTTCTTC
- | TRBJ1-1 | - | 15 | TRBV6-1 | CASREGRGRNTEAFF | TGTGCCAGCAGGGAAGGGAGGGGAAGGAACACTGAAGCTTTCTTT
- | TRBJ2-1 | - | 16 | TRBV5-8 | CASSSTSRRAVDEQFF | TGTGCCAGCAGCTCAACTAGTCGCCGTGCGGTGGATGAGCAGTTCTTC
TRBD2 | TRBJ2-5 | - | 15 | TRBV15 | CATSSLAGPQETQYF | TGTGCCACCAGCAGCCTAGCGGGCCCACAAGAGACCCAGTACTTC
TRBD1 | TRBJ1-2 | - | 14 | TRBV2 | CASRNGDRGYGYTF | TGTGCCAGCCGGAATGGGGACAGGGGCTATGGCTACACCTTC
- | TRBJ1-1 | - | 14 | TRBV6-2/TRBV6-3 | CASSYVAKAAEAFF | TGTGCCAGCAGTTACGTGGCAAAAGCTGCTGAAGCTTTCTTT
- | TRBJ2-3 | - | 12 | TRBV29-1 | CSVGSVGDTQYF | TGCAGCGTTGGCAGTGTTGGGGATACGCAGTATTTT
- | TRBJ1-4 | - | 15 | TRBV7-9 | CASSLESGGPEKLFF | TGTGCCAGCAGCTTGGAGTCGGGAGGTCCCGAAAAACTGTTTTTT
- | TRBJ1-1 | - | 14 | TRBV5-6 | CASSLSAGGTEAFF | TGTGCCAGCAGCTTGTCAGCGGGCGGCACTGAAGCTTTCTTT
TRBD1 | TRBJ1-3 | - | 15 | TRBV4-1 | CASSPTTGSGNTIYF | TGCGCCAGCAGCCCAACGACAGGGTCTGGAAACACCATATATTTT
- | TRBJ2-5 | - | 16 | TRBV20-1 | CSASPQQGGPRETQYF | TGCAGTGCTAGTCCGCAGCAGGGGGGGCCGAGAGAGACCCAGTACTTC
TRBD1 | TRBJ1-4 | - | 14 | TRBV5-6 | CASSWTGENEKLFF | TGTGCCAGCAGCTGGACAGGGGAGAACGAAAAACTGTTTTTT
- | TRBJ1-2 | few | 13 | TRBV30 | CASRLSGAYGYTF | TGTGCCTCCCGCCTTTCTGGGGCGTATGGCTACACCTTC
- | TRBJ1-4 | - | 13 | TRBV30 | CAWKMGTNEKLFF | TGTGCCTGGAAGATGGGAACTAATGAAAAACTGTTTTTT
- | TRBJ1-2 | - | 14 | TRBV7-9 | CASSLVGGAYGYTF | TGTGCCAGCAGCTTAGTCGGGGGGGCCTATGGCTACACCTTC
- | TRBJ2-1 | - | 11 | TRBV5-1 | CASRQVDEQFF | TGCGCCAGCAGACAGGTAGATGAGCAGTTCTTC
- | TRBJ1-1 | - | 15 | TRBV24-1 | CATSDPGATNTEAFF | TGTGCCACCAGTGATCCAGGGGCGACGAACACTGAAGCTTTCTTT
- | TRBJ2-1 | - | 14 | TRBV7-6 | CASSARSGRDEQFF | TGTGCCAGCAGCGCCCGGTCAGGGCGCGATGAGCAGTTCTTC
TRBD1 | TRBJ1-1 | - | 14 | TRBV19 | CASSAQGASTEAFF | TGTGCCAGTAGTGCACAGGGGGCAAGCACTGAAGCTTTCTTT
- | TRBJ2-2 | - | 16 | TRBV24-1 | CATSLGGHRNTGELFF | TGTGCCACCAGTTTAGGGGGACACAGGAACACCGGGGAGCTGTTTTTT
- | TRBJ1-4 | - | 16 | TRBV6-5 | CASSYSIGQINEKLFF | TGTGCCAGCAGTTACTCGATAGGGCAGATAAATGAAAAACTGTTTTTT
- | TRBJ1-2 | - | 13 | TRBV28 | CASSFEGEYGYTF | TGTGCCAGCAGTTTTGAGGGGGAGTATGGCTACACCTTC
- | TRBJ1-2 | - | 15 | TRBV5-1 | CASSLEQGRNYGYTF | TGCGCCAGCAGCTTGGAACAGGGCCGTAACTATGGCTACACCTTC
TRBD1 | TRBJ1-2 | - | 14 | TRBV19 | CASSPAGGSYGYTF | TGTGCCAGTAGTCCAGCAGGGGGCAGCTATGGCTACACCTTC
TRBD1 | TRBJ1-6 | - | 14 | TRBV5-4 | CASRIGQGNSPLHF | TGTGCCAGCAGGATTGGACAGGGGAATTCACCCCTCCACTTT
- | TRBJ1-1 | - | 15 | TRBV6-5 | CASSPAGTVNTEAFF | TGTGCCAGCAGTCCCGCCGGGACGGTGAACACTGAAGCTTTCTTT
- | TRBJ2-1 | - | 14 | TRBV2 | CATWSGSSYNEQFF | TGTGCCACCTGGTCAGGGAGCTCCTACAATGAGCAGTTCTTC
TRBD1 | TRBJ2-3 | - | 15 | TRBV30 | CAWRFQGDSTDTQYF | TGTGCCTGGAGGTTCCAGGGGGATAGCACAGATACGCAGTATTTT
- | TRBJ1-1 | - | 15 | TRBV6-5 | CASSYSPVAGGEAFF | TGTGCCAGCAGTTACTCGCCAGTCGCCGGGGGTGAAGCTTTCTTT
- | TRBJ1-1 | - | 14 | TRBV4-3 | CASSQDFADTEAFF | TGCGCCAGCAGCCAAGACTTCGCGGACACTGAAGCTTTCTTT
TRBD1 | TRBJ2-7 | - | 16 | TRBV6-2/TRBV6-3 | CASSYALGDRGNEQYF | TGTGCCAGCAGTTACGCACTTGGAGACAGGGGGAACGAGCAGTACTTC
- | TRBJ1-3 | - | 15 | TRBV7-8 | CASSSRGSSGNTIYF | TGTGCCAGCAGTTCTCGAGGGAGCTCTGGAAACACCATATATTTT
TRBD1 | TRBJ1-6 | - | 15 | TRBV3-1/TRBV3-2 | CASSQAGQGILPLHF | TGTGCCAGCAGCCAAGCGGGACAGGGGATTTTGCCCCTCCACTTT
- | TRBJ1-6 | once | 13 | TRBV12-3/TRBV12-4 | CASRPGSVSPLHF | TGTGCCAGCAGACCGGGATCGGTTTCACCCCTCCACTTT